This T cell receptor (beta chain) was found in a study of blood T cell repertoires in COVID-19. Study details: The study drew acute and convalescent COVID-19 samples from the United States, Italy and Spain. T cells, B-cell-depleted T cells, or PBMCs provided the cDNA or gDNA that served as material.

Authors' processing steps: Estimated nucleated cell counts came from reference gene primer amplification. Sequencing was performed with immunoSEQ multiplex PCR; in TCRdb, only in-frame clones are kept and a portion is missing. V, J and clone size reflect that table, while D and trimming were determined from the DNA. In the table there are about 100,000 clones, 80% to 95% of which are singletons. Between the trimmed V and J ends, which lost 1 base and 2 bases, there was a span of 7 bases. Germline lookup yields CDR1 SGHRS and CDR2 YFSETQ. The CDR3 is made up of 13 amino acids. The receptor was isolated from a woman aged 30 to 39 with acute or convalescent COVID-19. The V and J genes are TRBV5-1 and TRBJ2-7; weak D call: TRBD1 (6 bases). Sequenced: peripheral blood. CDR3 protein: CASSLNRAYEQYF. For the CDR3, the DNA is TGCGCCAGCAGCTTGAACAGGGCCTACGAGCAGTACTTC. Drawing the rest from reference TRBV5-1 and TRBJ2-7, the complete variable domain is KAGVTQTPRYLIKTRGQQVTLSCSPISGHRSVSWYQQTPGQGLQFLFEYFSETQRNKGNFPGRFSGRQFSNSRSEMNVSTLELGDSALYLCASSLNRAYEQYFGPGTRLTVT.